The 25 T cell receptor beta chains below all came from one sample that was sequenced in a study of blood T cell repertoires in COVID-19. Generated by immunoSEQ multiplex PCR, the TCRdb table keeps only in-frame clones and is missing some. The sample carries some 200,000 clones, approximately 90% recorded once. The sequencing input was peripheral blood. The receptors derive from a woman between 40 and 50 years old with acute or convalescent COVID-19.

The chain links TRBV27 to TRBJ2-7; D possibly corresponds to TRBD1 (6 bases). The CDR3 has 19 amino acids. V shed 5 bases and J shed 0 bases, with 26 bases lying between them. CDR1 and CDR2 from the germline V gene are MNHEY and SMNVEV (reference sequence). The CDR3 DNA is TGTGCCAGCAGTAAAATTTCTTTGGGAACAGGGACCAGCTCCTACGAGCAGTACGTC. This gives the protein CASSKISLGTGTSSYEQYV.

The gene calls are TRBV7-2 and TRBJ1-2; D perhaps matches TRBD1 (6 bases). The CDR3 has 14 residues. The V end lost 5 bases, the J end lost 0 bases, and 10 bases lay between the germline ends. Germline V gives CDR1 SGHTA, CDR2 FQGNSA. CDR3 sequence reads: CASSPTGSNYGYTF. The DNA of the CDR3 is TGTGCCAGCAGCCCCACAGGGTCTAACTATGGCTACACCTTC.

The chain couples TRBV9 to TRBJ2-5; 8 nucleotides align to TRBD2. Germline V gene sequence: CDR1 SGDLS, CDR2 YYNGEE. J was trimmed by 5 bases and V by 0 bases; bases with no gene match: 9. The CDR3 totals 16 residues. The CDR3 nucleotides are TGTGCCAGCAGCGTAGGAGCGGGGGCACGAAGCGAGACCCAGTACTTC. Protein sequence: CASSVGAGARSETQYF. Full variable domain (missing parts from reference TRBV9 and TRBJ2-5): DSGVTQTPKHLITATGQRVTLRCSPRSGDLSVYWYQQSLDQGLQFLIQYYNGEERAKGNILERFSAQQFPDLHSELNLSSLELGDSALYFCASSVGAGARSETQYFGPGTRLLVL.

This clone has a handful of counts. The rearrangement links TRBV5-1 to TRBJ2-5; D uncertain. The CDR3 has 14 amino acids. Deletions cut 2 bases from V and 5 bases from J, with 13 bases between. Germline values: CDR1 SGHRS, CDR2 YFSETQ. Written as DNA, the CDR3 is TGCGCCAGCAGCTTTGGGCAGATTCGGGAGACCCAGTACTTC. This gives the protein CASSFGQIRETQYF.

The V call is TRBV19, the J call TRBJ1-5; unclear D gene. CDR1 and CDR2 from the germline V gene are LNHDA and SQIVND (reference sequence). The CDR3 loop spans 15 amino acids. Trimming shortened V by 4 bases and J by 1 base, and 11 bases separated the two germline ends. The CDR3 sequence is CASSTHVESNQPQHF. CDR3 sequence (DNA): TGTGCCAGTAGTACTCACGTGGAGAGCAATCAGCCCCAGCATTTT.

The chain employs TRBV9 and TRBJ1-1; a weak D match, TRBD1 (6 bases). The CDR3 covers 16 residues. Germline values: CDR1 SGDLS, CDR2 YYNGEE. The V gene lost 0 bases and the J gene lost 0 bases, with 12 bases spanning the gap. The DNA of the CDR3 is TGTGCCAGCAGCGTAGGTACAGGGAGCCTGAACACTGAAGCTTTCTTT. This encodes CASSVGTGSLNTEAFF.

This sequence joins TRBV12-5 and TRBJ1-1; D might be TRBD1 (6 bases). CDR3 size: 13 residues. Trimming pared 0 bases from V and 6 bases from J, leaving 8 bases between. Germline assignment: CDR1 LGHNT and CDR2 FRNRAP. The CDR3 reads CASGLVQGAEAFF. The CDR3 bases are TGTGCTAGTGGTTTGGTACAGGGCGCTGAAGCTTTCTTT.

In DNA form, the CDR3 reads TGTGCCAGCAGCTCCATCGCCCGGACAGGGGGGACAGATACGCAGTATTTT. Amino acid sequence: CASSSIARTGGTDTQYF. This chain uses TRBV5-4 with TRBJ2-3; 10 bases line up with TRBD1. The CDR3 sequence is 17 residues long. V lost 3 bases, J lost 3 bases, and 10 bases stayed unmatched. The germline CDR1 and CDR2 sequences are SGHNT and YYREEE (reference sequence). Full variable domain (rest looked up from reference TRBV5-4 and TRBJ2-3): ETGVTQSPTHLIKTRGQQVTLRCSSQSGHNTVSWYQQALGQGPQFIFQYYREEENGRGNFPPRFSGLQFPNYSSELNVNALELDDSALYLCASSSIARTGGTDTQYFGPGTRLTVL.

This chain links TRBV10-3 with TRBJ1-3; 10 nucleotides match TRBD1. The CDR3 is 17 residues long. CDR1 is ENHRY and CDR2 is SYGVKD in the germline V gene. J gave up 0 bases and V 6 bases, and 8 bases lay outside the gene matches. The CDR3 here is CAIRDRGSPDSGNTIYF. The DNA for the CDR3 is TGTGCCATCAGGGACAGGGGGTCCCCTGACTCTGGAAACACCATATATTTT.

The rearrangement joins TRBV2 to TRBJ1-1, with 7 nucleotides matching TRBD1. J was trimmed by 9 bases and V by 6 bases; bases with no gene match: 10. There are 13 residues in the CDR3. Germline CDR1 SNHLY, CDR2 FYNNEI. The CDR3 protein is CASSWTGEKQAFF. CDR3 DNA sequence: TGTGCCAGCAGCTGGACAGGAGAAAAACAAGCTTTCTTT.

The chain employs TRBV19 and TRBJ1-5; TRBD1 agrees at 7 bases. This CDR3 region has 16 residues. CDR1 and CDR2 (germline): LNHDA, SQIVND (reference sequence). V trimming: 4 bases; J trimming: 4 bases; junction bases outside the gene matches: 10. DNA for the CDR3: TGTGCCAGTAGTACAATACTGGGACAGATTAATCAGCCCCAGCATTTT. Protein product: CASSTILGQINQPQHF. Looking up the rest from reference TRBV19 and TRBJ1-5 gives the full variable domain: DGGITQSPKYLFRKEGQNVTLSCEQNLNHDAMYWYRQDPGQGLRLIYYSQIVNDFQKGDIAEGYSVSREKKESFPLTVTSAQKNPTAFYLCASSTILGQINQPQHFGDGTRLSIL.

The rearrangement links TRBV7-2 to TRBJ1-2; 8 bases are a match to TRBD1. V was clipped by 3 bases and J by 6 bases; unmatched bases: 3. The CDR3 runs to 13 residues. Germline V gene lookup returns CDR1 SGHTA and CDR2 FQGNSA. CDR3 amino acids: CASSFRQGNGYTF. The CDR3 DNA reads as TGTGCCAGCAGCTTTAGACAGGGGAATGGCTACACCTTC.

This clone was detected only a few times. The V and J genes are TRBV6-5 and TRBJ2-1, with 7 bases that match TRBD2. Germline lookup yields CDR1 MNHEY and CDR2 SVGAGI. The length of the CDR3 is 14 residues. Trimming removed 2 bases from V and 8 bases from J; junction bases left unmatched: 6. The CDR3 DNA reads TGTGCCAGCAGTTACGGGGGGGATGGCTATGAGCAGTTCTTC. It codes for CASSYGGDGYEQFF.

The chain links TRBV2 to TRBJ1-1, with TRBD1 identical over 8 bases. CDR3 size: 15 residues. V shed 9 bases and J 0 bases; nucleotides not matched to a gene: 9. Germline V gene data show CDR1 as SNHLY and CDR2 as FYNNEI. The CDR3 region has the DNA TGTGCCAGACGTGCTACAGGGGGTGTGAACACTGAAGCTTTCTTT. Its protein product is CARRATGGVNTEAFF.

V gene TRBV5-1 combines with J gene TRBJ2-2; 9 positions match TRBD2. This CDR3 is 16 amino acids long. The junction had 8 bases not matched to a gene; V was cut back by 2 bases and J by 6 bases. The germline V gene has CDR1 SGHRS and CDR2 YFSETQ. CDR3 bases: TGCGCCAGCAGCTTTGGCGGGGGGGCCGGGGCCGGGGAGCTGTTTTTT. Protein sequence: CASSFGGGAGAGELFF.

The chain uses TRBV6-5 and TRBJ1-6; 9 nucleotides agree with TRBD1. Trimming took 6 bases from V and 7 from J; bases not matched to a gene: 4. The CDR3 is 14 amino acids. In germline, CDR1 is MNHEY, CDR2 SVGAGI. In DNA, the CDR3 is TGTGCCAGCAGCCGGGACAGGGAAAATTCACCCCTCCACTTT. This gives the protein CASSRDRENSPLHF.

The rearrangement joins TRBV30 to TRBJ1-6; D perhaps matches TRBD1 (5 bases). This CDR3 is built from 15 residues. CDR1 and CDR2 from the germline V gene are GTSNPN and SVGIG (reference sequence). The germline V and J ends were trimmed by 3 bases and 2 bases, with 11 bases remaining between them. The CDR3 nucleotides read TGTGCCTGGAGGACCAGGGTCCCCTATAATTCACCCCTCCACTTT. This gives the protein CAWRTRVPYNSPLHF.

The CDR3 DNA follows: TGTGCCAGCCCCTCGGGGGGCCTGAACACTGAAGCTTTCTTT. Its translation is CASPSGGLNTEAFF. The V call is TRBV2, the J call TRBJ1-1; a possible D gene is TRBD1 (6 bases). Germline CDR1 SNHLY, CDR2 FYNNEI. The CDR3 length is 14 residues. V lost 8 bases and J 0 bases, leaving 13 bases between the germline ends.

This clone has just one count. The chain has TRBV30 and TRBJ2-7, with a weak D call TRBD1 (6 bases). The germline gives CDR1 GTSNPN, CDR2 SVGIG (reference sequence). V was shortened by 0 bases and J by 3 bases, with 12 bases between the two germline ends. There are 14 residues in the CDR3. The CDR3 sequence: CAWSVRRGGYEQYV. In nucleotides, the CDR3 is TGTGCCTGGAGTGTACGCAGGGGTGGCTACGAGCAGTACGTC.

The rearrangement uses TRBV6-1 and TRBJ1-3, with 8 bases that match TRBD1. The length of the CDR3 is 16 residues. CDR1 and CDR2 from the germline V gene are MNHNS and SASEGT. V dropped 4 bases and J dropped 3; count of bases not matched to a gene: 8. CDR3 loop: CASSGRTGRSGNTIYF. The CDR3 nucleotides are TGTGCCAGCAGTGGGCGGACAGGGCGGAGTGGAAACACCATATATTTT.

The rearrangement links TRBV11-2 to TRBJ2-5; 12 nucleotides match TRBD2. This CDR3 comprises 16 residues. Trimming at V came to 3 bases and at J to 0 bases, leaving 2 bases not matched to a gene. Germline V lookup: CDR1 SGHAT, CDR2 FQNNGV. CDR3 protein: CASSFLAGGYQETQYF. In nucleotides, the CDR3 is TGTGCCAGCAGCTTTCTAGCGGGGGGGTACCAAGAGACCCAGTACTTC.

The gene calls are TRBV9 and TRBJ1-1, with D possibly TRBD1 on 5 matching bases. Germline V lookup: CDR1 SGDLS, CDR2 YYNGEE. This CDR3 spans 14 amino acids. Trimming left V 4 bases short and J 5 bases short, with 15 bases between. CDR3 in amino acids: CASSPTAGNTEAFF. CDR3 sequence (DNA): TGTGCCAGCAGCCCCACGGCAGGGAATACTGAAGCTTTCTTT.

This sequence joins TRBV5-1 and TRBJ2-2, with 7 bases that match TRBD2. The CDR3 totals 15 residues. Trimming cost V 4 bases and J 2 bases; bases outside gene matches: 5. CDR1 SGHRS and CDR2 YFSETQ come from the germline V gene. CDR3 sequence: CASSPRDYNTGELFF. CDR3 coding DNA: TGCGCCAGCAGCCCCAGGGACTACAACACCGGGGAGCTGTTTTTT.

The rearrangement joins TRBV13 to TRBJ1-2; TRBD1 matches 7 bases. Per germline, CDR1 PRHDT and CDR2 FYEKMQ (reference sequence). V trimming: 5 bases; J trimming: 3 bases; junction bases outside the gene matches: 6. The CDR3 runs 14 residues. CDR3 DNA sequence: TGTGCCAGCAGCCGACGAGGGACAGACTATGGCTACACCTTC. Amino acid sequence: CASSRRGTDYGYTF.

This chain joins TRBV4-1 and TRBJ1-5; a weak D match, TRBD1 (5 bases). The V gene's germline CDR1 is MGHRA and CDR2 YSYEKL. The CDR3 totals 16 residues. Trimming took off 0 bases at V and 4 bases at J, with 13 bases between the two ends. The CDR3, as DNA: TGCGCCAGCAGCCAAGAGATTGAGTCAGGGAATCAGCCCCAGCATTTT. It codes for CASSQEIESGNQPQHF.